This T cell receptor (beta chain) was identified in a study of cytomegalovirus exposure and HLA in healthy donors. Germline V gene data show CDR1 as SGHRS and CDR2 as YFSETQ. The V gene lost 4 bases and the J gene lost 5 bases, with 11 bases spanning the gap. The CDR3 is made up of 13 amino acids. With 60 Vbeta and 13 Jbeta primers, the PCR was carried out. Sequenced by immunoSEQ multiplex PCR; TCRdb stores in-frame clones only, minus some. The sample comprises approximately 170,000 clones, roughly 85% of which are singletons, and 1% rests with the top ten. Overall study results and limits: Later genetic work tied a missense DCLRE1C variant to beta-chain V and J trimming.

Comment on this clone: Its antigen is as yet unknown.

The sequencing input was PBMCs. V gene TRBV5-1 combines with J gene TRBJ2-3, with a tentative D call TRBD2 (5 bases). The receptor's source is a boy between 2 and 10 years old in good health and CMV-seronegative. The CDR3 coding sequence is TGCGCCAGCAGCCCGGATGCGGGAGATACGCAGTATTTT. Translated, it gives CASSPDAGDTQYF.